The next 7 T cell receptor beta chains were all read from a single sample in a study of blood T cells in healthy people across ages. A second roughly 7 to 11 cycle PCR used barcoded and J-beta primers. TCRdb analysed the 5' RACE reads with MiXCR anew, one entry per CDR3 protein. Among hundreds of thousands of distinct CDR3 sequences listed, approximately 53% were seen once. The specimen was blood. The receptors were sampled from a man older than 75 in good health.

The rearrangement uses TRBV20-1 and TRBJ1-5, with D unresolved. V gave up 6 bases and J gave up 0 bases, with 15 bases separating them. The CDR3 covers 15 residues. CDR1 DFQATT and CDR2 SNEGSKA come from the germline V gene (reference sequence). The CDR3 reads CSALRTGVSNQPQHF. CDR3 in DNA: TGCAGTGCCCTTAGAACCGGGGTTAGCAATCAGCCCCAGCATTTT.

The table lists this clonotype with a few counts. The chain carries TRBV2 and TRBJ2-4, with TRBD1 matching 7 bases. J gave up 13 bases and V 7 bases, and 16 bases lay outside the gene matches. Germline-derived CDR1 and CDR2 are SNHLY and FYNNEI. This CDR3 is 14 amino acids long. CDR3 residues: CASKGDSSNNEQYF. DNA for the CDR3: TGTGCCAGCAAGGGGGACAGTTCCAACAATGAGCAGTACTTC.

The chain uses TRBV21-1 and TRBJ2-5; the D segment call TRBD1 is taken from the table without a DNA check. TRBV21-1 is flagged as a pseudogene. The CDR3 loop spans 14 amino acids. CDR3 region: CASILKPGKETQYF. DNA for the CDR3: TGTGCCAGCATTCTTAAACCAGGGAAGGAGACCCAGTACTTC.

There are a few counts of this clonotype. The chain is built from TRBV24-1 and TRBJ2-7; TRBD1 matches 11 bases. The germline CDR1 and CDR2 sequences are KGHDR and SFDVKD. J gave up 3 bases and V 6 bases, and 9 bases lay outside the gene matches. The CDR3 totals 16 residues. The CDR3 is CATSPRDRGDSYEQYF. The CDR3 nucleotides are TGTGCCACCAGTCCCCGGGACAGGGGGGACAGCTACGAGCAGTACTTC.

V usage is TRBV7-9 and J usage is TRBJ1-1; 7 positions agree with TRBD1. Germline CDR1 and CDR2: SEHNR and FQNEAQ (reference sequence). This CDR3 has 13 amino acids. Trimming took 6 bases from V and 5 from J; bases not matched to a gene: 6. CDR3: CASRDTGETEAFF. In nucleotides, the CDR3 is TGTGCCAGCAGGGACACAGGGGAGACTGAAGCTTTCTTT.

This sequence joins TRBV4-2 and TRBJ1-5, with D uncertain. Germline lookup yields CDR1 LGHNA and CDR2 YNFKEQ. Trimming removed 1 base at V and 8 bases at J, with 9 bases between. The CDR3 has 13 amino acids. This CDR3 reads CASSQGFLEPQHF. DNA for the CDR3: TGTGCCAGCAGCCAAGGTTTCCTGGAGCCCCAGCATTTT.

The table lists this clonotype with many counts. The V and J genes are TRBV9 and TRBJ2-7; D may be TRBD2 (5 bases). Germline assignment: CDR1 SGDLS and CDR2 YYNGEE. The CDR3 loop spans 15 amino acids. Trimming stripped 1 base from V and 4 bases from J, with 15 bases between. CDR3 nucleotides: TGTGCCAGCAGCGTATATGGAGGCGAATTTTACGAGCAGTACTTC. Protein: CASSVYGGEFYEQYF.